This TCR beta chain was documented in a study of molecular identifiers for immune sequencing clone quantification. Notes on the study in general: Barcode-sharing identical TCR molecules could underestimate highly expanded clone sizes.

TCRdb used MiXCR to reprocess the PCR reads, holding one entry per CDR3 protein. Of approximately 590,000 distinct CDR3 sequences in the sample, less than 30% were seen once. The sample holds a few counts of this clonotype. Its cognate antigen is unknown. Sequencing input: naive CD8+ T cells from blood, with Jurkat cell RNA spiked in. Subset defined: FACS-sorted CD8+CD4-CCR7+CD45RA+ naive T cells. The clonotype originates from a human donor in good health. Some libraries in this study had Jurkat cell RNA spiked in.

The CDR3 region is CAWYGNGYTF. In DNA, the CDR3 is TGTGCCTGGTATGGGAATGGCTACACCTTC. The V and J genes are TRBV30 and TRBJ1-2; D remains unclear. The CDR3 is 10 residues long. Trimming cost V 5 bases and J 6 bases, with 7 bases left between them. Germline V gene lookup returns CDR1 GTSNPN and CDR2 SVGIG (reference sequence).